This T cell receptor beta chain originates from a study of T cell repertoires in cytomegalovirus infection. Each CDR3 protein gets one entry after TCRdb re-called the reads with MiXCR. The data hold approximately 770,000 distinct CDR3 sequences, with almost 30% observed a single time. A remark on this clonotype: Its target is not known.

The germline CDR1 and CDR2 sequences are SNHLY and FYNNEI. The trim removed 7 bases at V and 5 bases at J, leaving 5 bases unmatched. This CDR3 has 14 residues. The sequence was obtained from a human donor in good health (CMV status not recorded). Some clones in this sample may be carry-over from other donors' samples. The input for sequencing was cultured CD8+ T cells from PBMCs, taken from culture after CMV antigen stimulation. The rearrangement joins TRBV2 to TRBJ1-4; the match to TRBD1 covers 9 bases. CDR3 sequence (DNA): TGTGCCAGCAAATTAGACAGGGGGAATGAAAAACTGTTTTTT. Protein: CASKLDRGNEKLFF.